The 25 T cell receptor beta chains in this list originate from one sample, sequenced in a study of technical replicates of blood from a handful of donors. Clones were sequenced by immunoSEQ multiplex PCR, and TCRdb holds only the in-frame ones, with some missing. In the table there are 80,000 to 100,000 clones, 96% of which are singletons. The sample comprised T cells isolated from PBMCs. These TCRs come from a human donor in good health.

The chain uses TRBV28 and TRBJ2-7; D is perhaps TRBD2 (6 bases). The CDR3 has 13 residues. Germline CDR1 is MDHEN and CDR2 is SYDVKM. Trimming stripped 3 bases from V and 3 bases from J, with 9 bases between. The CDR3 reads CASSFWGDYEQYF. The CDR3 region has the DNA TGTGCCAGCAGTTTTTGGGGGGACTACGAGCAGTACTTC.

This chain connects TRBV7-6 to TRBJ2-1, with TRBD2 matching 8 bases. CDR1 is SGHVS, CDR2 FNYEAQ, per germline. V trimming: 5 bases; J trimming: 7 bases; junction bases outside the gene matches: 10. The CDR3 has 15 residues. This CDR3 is CASSLTSEGGNEQFF. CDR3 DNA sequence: TGTGCCAGCAGCCTGACTAGCGAGGGGGGGAATGAGCAGTTCTTC.

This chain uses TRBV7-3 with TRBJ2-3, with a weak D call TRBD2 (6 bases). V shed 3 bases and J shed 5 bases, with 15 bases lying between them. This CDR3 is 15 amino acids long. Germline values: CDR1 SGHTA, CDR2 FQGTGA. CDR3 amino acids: CASSLSEGQVDTQYF. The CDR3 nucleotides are TGTGCCAGCAGCTTGTCGGAGGGTCAAGTAGATACGCAGTATTTT.

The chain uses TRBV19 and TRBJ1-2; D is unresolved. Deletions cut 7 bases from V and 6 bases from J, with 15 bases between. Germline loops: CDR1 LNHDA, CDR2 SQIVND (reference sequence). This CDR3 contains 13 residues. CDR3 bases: TGTGCCAGTAACCTTGGACGGAGGAATGGCTACACCTTC. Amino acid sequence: CASNLGRRNGYTF.

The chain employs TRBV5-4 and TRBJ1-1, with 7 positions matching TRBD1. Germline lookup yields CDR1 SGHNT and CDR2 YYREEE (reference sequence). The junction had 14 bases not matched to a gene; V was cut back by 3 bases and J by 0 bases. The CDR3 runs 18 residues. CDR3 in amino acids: CASSSDDRAGYMNTEAFF. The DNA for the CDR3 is TGTGCCAGCAGCTCGGATGACAGGGCGGGATACATGAACACTGAAGCTTTCTTT.

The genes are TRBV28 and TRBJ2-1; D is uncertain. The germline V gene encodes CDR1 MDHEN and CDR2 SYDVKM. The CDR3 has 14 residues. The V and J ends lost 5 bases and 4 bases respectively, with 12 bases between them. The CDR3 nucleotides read TGTGCCAGCAGTCCTCTCGATCGGTACAATGAGCAGTTCTTC. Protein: CASSPLDRYNEQFF.

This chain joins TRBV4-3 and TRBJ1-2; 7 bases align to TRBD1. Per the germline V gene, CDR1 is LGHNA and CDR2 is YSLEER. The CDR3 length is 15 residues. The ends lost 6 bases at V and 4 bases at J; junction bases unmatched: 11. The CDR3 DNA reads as TGCGCCAGCAGTCTCGACAGGGATGGGTTCTATGGCTACACCTTC. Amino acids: CASSLDRDGFYGYTF.

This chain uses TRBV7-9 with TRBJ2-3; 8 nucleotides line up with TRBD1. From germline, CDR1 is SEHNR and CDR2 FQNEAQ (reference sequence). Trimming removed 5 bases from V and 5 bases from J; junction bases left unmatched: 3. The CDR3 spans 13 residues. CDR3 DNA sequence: TGTGCCAGCAGCCGACAGGGGTTAGATACGCAGTATTTT. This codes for CASSRQGLDTQYF. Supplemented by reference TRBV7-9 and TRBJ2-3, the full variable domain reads DTGVSQNPRHKITKRGQNVTFRCDPISEHNRLYWYRQTLGQGPEFLTYFQNEAQLEKSRLLSDRFSAERPKGSFSTLEIQRTEQGDSAMYLCASSRQGLDTQYFGPGTRLTVL.

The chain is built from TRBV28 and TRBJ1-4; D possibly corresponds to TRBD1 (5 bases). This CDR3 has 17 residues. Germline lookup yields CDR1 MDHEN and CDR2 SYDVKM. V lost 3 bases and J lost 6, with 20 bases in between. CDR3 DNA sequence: TGTGCCAGCAGTTTTATCTTCCAGGGCGGGATGCATGAAAAACTGTTTTTT. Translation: CASSFIFQGGMHEKLFF.

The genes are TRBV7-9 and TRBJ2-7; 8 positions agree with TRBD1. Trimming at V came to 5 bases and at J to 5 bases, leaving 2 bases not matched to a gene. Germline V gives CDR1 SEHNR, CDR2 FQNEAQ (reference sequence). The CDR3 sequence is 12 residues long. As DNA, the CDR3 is TGTGCCAGCAGCCGGACAGGGAACGAGCAGTACTTC. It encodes CASSRTGNEQYF.

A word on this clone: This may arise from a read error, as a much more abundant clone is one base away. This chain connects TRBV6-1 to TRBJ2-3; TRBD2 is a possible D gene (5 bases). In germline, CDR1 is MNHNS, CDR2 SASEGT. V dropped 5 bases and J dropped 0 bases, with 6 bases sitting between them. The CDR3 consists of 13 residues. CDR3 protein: CASSWTSTDTQYF. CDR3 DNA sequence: TGTGCCAGCAGTTGGACTAGCACAGATACGCAGTATTTT.

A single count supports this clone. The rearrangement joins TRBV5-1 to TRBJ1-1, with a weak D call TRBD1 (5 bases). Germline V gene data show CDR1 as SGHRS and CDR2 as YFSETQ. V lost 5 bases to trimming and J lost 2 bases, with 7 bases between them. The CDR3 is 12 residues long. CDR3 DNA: TGCGCCAGCAGAGGGGTTAACACTGAAGCTTTCTTT. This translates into CASRGVNTEAFF.

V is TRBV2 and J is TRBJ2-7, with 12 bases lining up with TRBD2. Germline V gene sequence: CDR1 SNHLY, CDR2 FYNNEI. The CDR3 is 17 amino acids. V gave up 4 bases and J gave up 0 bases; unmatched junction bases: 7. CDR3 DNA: TGTGCCAGCAGTGGACTAGCGGGAGACTTGAGCTCCTACGAGCAGTACTTC. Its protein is CASSGLAGDLSSYEQYF.

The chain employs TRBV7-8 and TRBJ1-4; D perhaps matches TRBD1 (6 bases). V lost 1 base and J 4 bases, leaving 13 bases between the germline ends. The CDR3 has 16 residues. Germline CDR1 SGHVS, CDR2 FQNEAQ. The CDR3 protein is CASSLGHGGYNEKLFF. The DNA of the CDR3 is TGTGCCAGCAGCTTAGGCCATGGGGGCTATAATGAAAAACTGTTTTTT.

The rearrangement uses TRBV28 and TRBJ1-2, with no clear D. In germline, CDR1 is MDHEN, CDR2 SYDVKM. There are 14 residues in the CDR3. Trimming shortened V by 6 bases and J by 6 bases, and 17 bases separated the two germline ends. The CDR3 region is CASSTLPTRHGYTF. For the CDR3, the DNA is TGTGCCAGCAGCACCCTTCCTACGAGGCATGGCTACACCTTC.

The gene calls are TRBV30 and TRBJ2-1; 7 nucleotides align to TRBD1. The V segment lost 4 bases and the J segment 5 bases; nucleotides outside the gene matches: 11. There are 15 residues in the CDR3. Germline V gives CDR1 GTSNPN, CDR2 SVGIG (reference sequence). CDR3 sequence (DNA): TGTGCCTGGAATTTCGGACAGGCCCAGGACAATGAGCAGTTCTTC. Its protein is CAWNFGQAQDNEQFF.

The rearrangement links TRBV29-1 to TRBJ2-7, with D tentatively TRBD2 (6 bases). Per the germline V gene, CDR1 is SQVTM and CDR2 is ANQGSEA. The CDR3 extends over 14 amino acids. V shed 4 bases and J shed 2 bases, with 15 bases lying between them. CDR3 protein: CSVGGDLLPYEQYF. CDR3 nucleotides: TGCAGCGTTGGTGGGGACTTACTACCCTACGAGCAGTACTTC.

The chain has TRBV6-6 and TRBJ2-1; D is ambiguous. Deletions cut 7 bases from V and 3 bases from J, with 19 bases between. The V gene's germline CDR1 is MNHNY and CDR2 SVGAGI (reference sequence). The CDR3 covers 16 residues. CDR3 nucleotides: TGTGCCAGCATCTCGACATCCCCCAACTTCTACAATGAGCAGTTCTTC. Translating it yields CASISTSPNFYNEQFF.

CDR3 nucleotide sequence: TGTGCCAGCGGGGTAACTAGCGGGAGTAACAATGAGCAGTTCTTC. Its translation: CASGVTSGSNNEQFF. The chain joins TRBV6-1 to TRBJ2-1; 11 bases match TRBD2. Germline V gene sequence: CDR1 MNHNS, CDR2 SASEGT. Germline trimming cut 8 bases from V and 5 bases from J; bases unmatched to any gene: 8. There are 15 residues in the CDR3.

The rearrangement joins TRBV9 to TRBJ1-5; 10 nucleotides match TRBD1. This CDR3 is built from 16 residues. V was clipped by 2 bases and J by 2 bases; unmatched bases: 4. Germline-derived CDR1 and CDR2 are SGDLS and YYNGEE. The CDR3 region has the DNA TGTGCCAGCAGCGTTGGGACAGGGGTCGGCAATCAGCCCCAGCATTTT. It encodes CASSVGTGVGNQPQHF.

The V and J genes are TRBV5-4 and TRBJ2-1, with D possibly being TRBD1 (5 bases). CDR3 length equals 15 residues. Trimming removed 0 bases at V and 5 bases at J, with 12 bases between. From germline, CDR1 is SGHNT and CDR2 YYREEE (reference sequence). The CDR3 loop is CASSLGVGLNNEQFF. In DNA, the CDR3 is TGTGCCAGCAGCTTGGGGGTGGGGCTAAACAATGAGCAGTTCTTC.

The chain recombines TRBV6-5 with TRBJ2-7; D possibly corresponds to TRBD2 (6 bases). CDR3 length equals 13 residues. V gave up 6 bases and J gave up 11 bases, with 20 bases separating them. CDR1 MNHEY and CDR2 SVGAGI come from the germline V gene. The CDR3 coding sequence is TGTGCCAGCAGAATCCACCCTTCGGGAGTTGAGTACTTC. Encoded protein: CASRIHPSGVEYF.

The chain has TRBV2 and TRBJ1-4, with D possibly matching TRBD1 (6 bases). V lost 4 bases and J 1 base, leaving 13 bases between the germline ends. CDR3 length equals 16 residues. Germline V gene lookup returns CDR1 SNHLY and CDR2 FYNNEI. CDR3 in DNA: TGTGCCAGCAGTGCCAGGGGAGCCGAAACTAATGAAAAACTGTTTTTT. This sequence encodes CASSARGAETNEKLFF.

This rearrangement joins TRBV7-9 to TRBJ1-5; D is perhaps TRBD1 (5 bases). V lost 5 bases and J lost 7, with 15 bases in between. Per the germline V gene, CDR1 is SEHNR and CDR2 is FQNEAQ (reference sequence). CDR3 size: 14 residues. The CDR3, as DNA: TGTGCCAGCAGCCTTGACAGCGAGAAGCAGCCCCAGCATTTT. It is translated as CASSLDSEKQPQHF.

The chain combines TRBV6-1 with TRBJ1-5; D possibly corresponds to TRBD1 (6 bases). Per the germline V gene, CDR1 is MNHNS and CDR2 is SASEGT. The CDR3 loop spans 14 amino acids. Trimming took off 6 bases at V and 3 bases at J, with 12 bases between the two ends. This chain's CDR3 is CASSPGQTNQPQHF. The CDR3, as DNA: TGTGCCAGCAGCCCCGGACAGACCAATCAGCCCCAGCATTTT.